A single sample gave rise to the 22 T cell receptor beta chains below, sequenced in a study of T cell changes during pregnancy in multiple sclerosis. The assay was immunoSEQ multiplex PCR, and TCRdb's table has in-frame clones only and misses some. Of more than 20,000 clones listed, approximately 92% are singletons. The sample was CD8+ T cells from peripheral blood mononuclear cells, taken in the third trimester of pregnancy. The source of these receptors is a female donor with multiple sclerosis, enrolled in a pregnancy study.

The chain uses TRBV7-9 and TRBJ2-1, with D possibly being TRBD2 (5 bases). Germline V gives CDR1 SEHNR, CDR2 FQNEAQ (reference sequence). This CDR3 comprises 14 residues. V lost 5 bases to trimming and J lost 7 bases, with 15 bases between them. CDR3 residues: CASSVAGLGNEQFF. CDR3 in DNA: TGTGCCAGCAGCGTCGCCGGACTGGGGAATGAGCAGTTCTTC. Variable domain in full (rest from reference TRBV7-9 and TRBJ2-1): DTGVSQNPRHKITKRGQNVTFRCDPISEHNRLYWYRQTLGQGPEFLTYFQNEAQLEKSRLLSDRFSAERPKGSFSTLEIQRTEQGDSAMYLCASSVAGLGNEQFFGPGTRLTVL.

CDR3 coding DNA: TGTGCCAGCAGCATTTACCCAGCTAGCGGGATTGAAGAGACCCAGTACTTC. This gives the protein CASSIYPASGIEETQYF. This chain links TRBV7-9 with TRBJ2-5, with 9 bases matching TRBD2. V lost 5 bases to trimming and J lost 3 bases; unmatched junction nucleotides: 13. There are 17 residues in the CDR3. Germline V gene data show CDR1 as SEHNR and CDR2 as FQNEAQ (reference sequence).

This chain links TRBV5-4 with TRBJ1-1; weak D call: TRBD1 (6 bases). The germline V gene has CDR1 SGHNT and CDR2 YYREEE (reference sequence). V was pared by 4 bases and J by 0 bases, with 10 bases between. The CDR3 has 14 amino acids. CDR3 in DNA: TGTGCCAGCAGCACTGGACAGCTGAACACTGAAGCTTTCTTT. Protein: CASSTGQLNTEAFF.

This rearrangement joins TRBV7-2 to TRBJ2-3, with 10 nucleotides matching TRBD2. J lost 4 bases, V lost 5 bases, and 6 bases had no gene match. The CDR3 sequence is 15 residues long. Germline V gene sequence: CDR1 SGHTA, CDR2 FQGNSA. The DNA of the CDR3 is TGTGCCAGCAGCCGTACTAGCGGGGCCTCAGATACGCAGTATTTT. This sequence encodes CASSRTSGASDTQYF.

The rearrangement uses TRBV7-9 and TRBJ2-5, with TRBD2 identical over 7 bases. CDR3 length: 18 amino acids. The germline gives CDR1 SEHNR, CDR2 FQNEAQ (reference sequence). Losses at the gene ends were 5 bases for V and 8 bases for J; bases not matched to a gene: 23. The CDR3 bases are TGTGCCAGCAGCCCCATCCCCCTAGAGTCGGGAGGTGATCGTACCCAGTACTTC. Its protein product is CASSPIPLESGGDRTQYF.

V and J are TRBV30 and TRBJ2-1, with TRBD2 matching over 11 bases. Germline V gene data show CDR1 as GTSNPN and CDR2 as SVGIG (reference sequence). This CDR3 comprises 16 residues. The junction had 4 bases not matched to a gene; V was cut back by 1 base and J by 2 bases. DNA for the CDR3: TGTGCCTGGAGTGCGACTAGCGGGGTTACCTACAATGAGCAGTTCTTC. It translates to CAWSATSGVTYNEQFF.

This clone was seen a single time. The chain has TRBV6-5 and TRBJ2-5, with 7 bases aligning to TRBD2. V lost 11 bases to trimming and J lost 3 bases; unmatched junction nucleotides: 9. This CDR3 contains 13 residues. The germline gives CDR1 MNHEY, CDR2 SVGAGI. This chain's CDR3 is CAGRKRGEETQYF. The CDR3 nucleotides read TGTGCCGGCCGGAAGCGGGGTGAAGAGACCCAGTACTTC.

The chain has TRBV28 and TRBJ1-1; possibly TRBD1 for D (6 bases). Germline lookup yields CDR1 MDHEN and CDR2 SYDVKM. There are 14 residues in the CDR3. The V gene lost 2 bases and the J gene lost 1 base, with 8 bases spanning the gap. CDR3 coding DNA: TGTGCCAGCAGTTTAGGGACATCGAACACTGAAGCTTTCTTT. It translates to CASSLGTSNTEAFF.

This chain uses TRBV7-8 with TRBJ2-1, with 11 bases identical to TRBD2. The CDR3 is 18 amino acids. The germline CDR1 and CDR2 sequences are SGHVS and FQNEAQ. V was clipped by 0 bases and J by 4 bases; unmatched bases: 8. The CDR3 bases are TGTGCCAGCAGCTTAGCCCTTGGACTAGCGGGTACATACAATGAGCAGTTCTTC. It specifies CASSLALGLAGTYNEQFF.

J is TRBJ2-5 and V is TRBV2, with no clear D. Trimming stripped 2 bases from V and 0 bases from J, with 10 bases between. Germline V gene data show CDR1 as SNHLY and CDR2 as FYNNEI. The CDR3 extends over 15 amino acids. The CDR3 region has the DNA TGTGCCAGCAGTGAAATGGCTGTCAACCAAGAGACCCAGTACTTC. Protein: CASSEMAVNQETQYF.

The gene calls are TRBV6-6 and TRBJ2-7, with D perhaps TRBD2 (6 bases). From germline, CDR1 is MNHNY and CDR2 SVGAGI (reference sequence). The V and J ends lost 5 bases and 2 bases respectively, with 10 bases between them. The CDR3 totals 13 residues. The CDR3 loop is CASSPPGAYEQYF. The CDR3, as DNA: TGTGCCAGCAGTCCCCCGGGGGCCTACGAGCAGTACTTC.

The gene calls are TRBV13 and TRBJ1-1, with TRBD1 as a possible D gene (5 bases). Looked up from germline, CDR1 is PRHDT and CDR2 is FYEKMQ (reference sequence). CDR3 length: 12 amino acids. Trimming shortened V by 5 bases and J by 8 bases, and 12 bases separated the two germline ends. This CDR3 reads CASSPQTEEAFF. DNA of the CDR3: TGTGCCAGCAGCCCACAGACAGAAGAAGCTTTCTTT.

The chain is built from TRBV28 and TRBJ2-3; tentatively, D is TRBD1 (6 bases). Germline CDR1 MDHEN, CDR2 SYDVKM. CDR3 length: 14 amino acids. V was trimmed by 5 bases and J by 3 bases, leaving 12 bases between them. CDR3 DNA sequence: TGTGCCAGCAGTCCCCCGGGACAAACAGATACGCAGTATTTT. It encodes CASSPPGQTDTQYF.

This chain joins TRBV6-6 and TRBJ1-1; 7 nucleotides line up with TRBD1. The V and J ends lost 0 bases and 5 bases, in that order; junction bases with no gene match: 6. The CDR3 consists of 15 residues. Germline V CDR1 and CDR2: MNHNY, SVGAGI (reference sequence). The CDR3 reads CASSYSITGETEAFF. The CDR3 DNA reads TGTGCCAGCAGTTACTCGATAACAGGGGAAACTGAAGCTTTCTTT.

The chain employs TRBV29-1 and TRBJ2-3; perhaps TRBD1 as D (6 bases). The length of the CDR3 is 13 residues. V lost 5 bases to trimming and J lost 0 bases, with 9 bases between them. Germline CDR1 reads SQVTM; CDR2 reads ANQGSEA. The CDR3 sequence is CSVRTASTDTQYF. DNA of the CDR3: TGCAGCGTTCGGACAGCTAGCACAGATACGCAGTATTTT.

The chain uses TRBV4-2 and TRBJ2-7; TRBD2 matches 11 bases. The CDR3 is made up of 17 amino acids. V lost 0 bases to trimming and J lost 0 bases; unmatched junction nucleotides: 4. Germline CDR1 is LGHNA and CDR2 is YNFKEQ. The CDR3 protein is CASSQEASGGFSYEQYF. CDR3 nucleotides: TGTGCCAGCAGCCAAGAGGCTAGCGGGGGGTTCTCCTACGAGCAGTACTTC.

V usage is TRBV7-9 and J usage is TRBJ2-7; D is uncertain. V was cut by 8 bases and J by 0 bases, with 17 bases left in between. This CDR3 is 15 amino acids long. Germline CDR1 SEHNR, CDR2 FQNEAQ (reference sequence). The CDR3 DNA reads as TGTGCCAGCCATGGGCCGAATACCCCCTCCTACGAGCAGTACTTC. This encodes CASHGPNTPSYEQYF.

The chain employs TRBV9 and TRBJ2-3; 11 positions match TRBD2. J was trimmed by 6 bases and V by 3 bases; bases with no gene match: 9. From germline, CDR1 is SGDLS and CDR2 YYNGEE. The CDR3 contains 16 residues. The CDR3: CASSAGTSGVADTQYF. The CDR3 DNA is TGTGCCAGCAGCGCAGGGACTAGCGGTGTTGCCGATACGCAGTATTTT.

By share, this clone counts as medium-sized. The chain links TRBV2 to TRBJ2-2; TRBD1 might be the D (6 bases). Germline assignment: CDR1 SNHLY and CDR2 FYNNEI. Trimming stripped 6 bases from V and 6 bases from J, with 17 bases between. The CDR3 extends over 15 amino acids. The CDR3 bases are TGTGCCAGCAGCCAGGGGAAGGTGTTACCCGGGGAGCTGTTTTTT. Its protein is CASSQGKVLPGELFF.

The chain uses TRBV6-1 and TRBJ1-6; TRBD1 matches 7 bases. J was trimmed by 9 bases and V by 4 bases; bases with no gene match: 9. The germline V gene has CDR1 MNHNS and CDR2 SASEGT. The CDR3 has 15 amino acids. The CDR3 nucleotides are TGTGCCAGCAGTGGAGGTGGAGGGGGCAGTTCACCCCTCCACTTT. It yields the protein CASSGGGGGSSPLHF.

The chain has TRBV12-5 and TRBJ2-1; D unresolved. This CDR3 comprises 13 residues. The germline CDR1 and CDR2 sequences are LGHNT and FRNRAP. Deletions cut 2 bases from V and 9 bases from J, with 11 bases between. The CDR3 protein is CASGLPTRPEQFF. For the CDR3, the DNA is TGTGCTAGTGGTTTGCCCACTCGCCCTGAGCAGTTCTTC.

The genes are TRBV6-1 and TRBJ1-1, with D perhaps TRBD1 (6 bases). Germline CDR1 reads MNHNS; CDR2 reads SASEGT. Trimming removed 6 bases at V and 9 bases at J, with 14 bases between. The CDR3 sequence is 12 residues long. In nucleotides, the CDR3 is TGTGCCAGCAGGGAAACAGGGTCACAAGCTTTCTTT. Encoded protein: CASRETGSQAFF.